Listed below are T cell receptor beta chains from one sample, sequenced in a study of cytomegalovirus exposure and HLA in healthy donors. The data were produced by immunoSEQ multiplex PCR, yet TCRdb's version contains in-frame clones alone and is incomplete. The table includes approximately 150,000 clones, around 86% detected once. The specimen was PBMCs. The receptor set was obtained from a male donor in good health and CMV-seronegative. The CDR3 runs from the conserved cysteine through the conserved F or W. Each record gives: clone size, V gene, D gene, J gene, CDR3 DNA, CDR3 protein. A D gene is named only where the DNA matches it firmly. The listing skips clone size in some rows; elsewhere it reads once, few, many or a size class.

NA	TRBV19	TRBD1	TRBJ1-3	TGTGCCAGTAGAGACAGGGGGCATGGAAACACCATATATTTT	CASRDRGHGNTIYF
few	TRBV5-1	NA	TRBJ1-4	TGCGCCAGCAGCCCGAGTGCGGGGGAGGAAAAACTGTTTTTT	CASSPSAGEEKLFF
NA	TRBV11-2	TRBD2	TRBJ2-1	TGTGCCAGCAGCTTTCCTAGCGGGGGGGCTCATGAGCAGTTCTTC	CASSFPSGGAHEQFF
few	TRBV9	NA	TRBJ2-4	TGTGCCAGCAGCGTAGACCAGAAAAACATTCAGTACTTC	CASSVDQKNIQYF
NA	TRBV18	TRBD1	TRBJ1-2	TGTGCCAGCTCACGTGCGGGACAGGGGCCGTCGGATGGCTACACCTTC	CASSRAGQGPSDGYTF
NA	TRBV5-8	NA	TRBJ1-1	TGTGCCAGCAGCTGGGAGGGGAGCGGAGTAGCTTTCTTT	CASSWEGSGVAFF
NA	TRBV5-1	TRBD2	TRBJ2-1	TGCGCCAGCAGTGGCGGGAGGACATGGGGTGAGCAGTTCTTC	CASSGGRTWGEQFF
few	TRBV7-2	NA	TRBJ2-5	TGTGCCAGCAGCTTAGCGATGGCAACCCAAGAGACCCAGTACTTC	CASSLAMATQETQYF
NA	TRBV9	TRBD1	TRBJ2-1	TGTGCCAGCAGCCTAAGGGGGCTCAATTACAATGAGCAGTTCTTC	CASSLRGLNYNEQFF
NA	TRBV7-7	TRBD1	TRBJ2-3	TGTGCCAGCAGCAAAGGGACAGGGGACGGCACAGATACGCAGTATTTT	CASSKGTGDGTDTQYF
NA	TRBV7-8	TRBD1	TRBJ2-5	TGTGCCAGCAGCTTAAAAAGGACAGGAGAAGAGACCCAGTACTTC	CASSLKRTGEETQYF
NA	TRBV19	TRBD2	TRBJ2-1	TGTGCCAGTAGCGGAGGGGAGGGTAACAATGAGCAGTTCTTC	CASSGGEGNNEQFF
NA	TRBV18	TRBD1	TRBJ1-1	TGTGCCAGCGAACAGGGGAGGAACACTGAAGCTTTCTTT	CASEQGRNTEAFF
NA	TRBV5-1	TRBD2	TRBJ2-7	TGCGCCAGCAGCCCAGGGAGGGGACCCTACGAGCAGTACTTC	CASSPGRGPYEQYF